Listed below are T cell receptor beta chains from one sample, sequenced in a study of OX40 agonist ivuxolimab in advanced cancers. TCRdb keeps only in-frame clones here, not all; method: immunoSEQ multiplex PCR. This table has 34,000 or so clones, 80% to 90% appearing once. Source: CD4+ or CD8+ T cells sorted from blood, taken in a trial of the OX40 agonist ivuxolimab. The receptor source for this set is an adult with an advanced solid tumor such as melanoma, head and neck, liver or kidney cancer. The CDR3 runs from the conserved cysteine through the conserved F or W. A D gene is named only where the DNA matches it firmly. Size is omitted from some rows. Given values are once, few, many or a class for expanded clones.

clone size: .; J gene: TRBJ2-4; D gene: TRBD2; V gene: TRBV5-8; CDR3 protein: CASSFWTSGRAKNIQYF; CDR3 DNA: TGTGCCAGCAGCTTCTGGACTAGCGGGAGGGCCAAAAACATTCAGTACTTC
clone size: .; J gene: TRBJ1-1; D gene: .; V gene: TRBV5-1; CDR3 protein: CASSLKGYEAFF; CDR3 DNA: TGCGCCAGCAGCTTGAAGGGATATGAAGCTTTCTTT
clone size: once; J gene: TRBJ1-1; D gene: TRBD1; V gene: TRBV6-4; CDR3 protein: CASSRQGNTEAFF; CDR3 DNA: TGTGCCAGCAGTCGACAGGGGAACACTGAAGCTTTCTTT
clone size: .; J gene: TRBJ2-1; D gene: TRBD1; V gene: TRBV4-3; CDR3 protein: CASSKGTAPDSSYNEQFF; CDR3 DNA: TGCGCCAGCAGCAAAGGGACAGCCCCGGATAGCTCCTACAATGAGCAGTTCTTC
clone size: .; J gene: TRBJ2-5; D gene: .; V gene: TRBV28; CDR3 protein: CASSSGGARTETQYF; CDR3 DNA: TGTGCCAGCAGCTCCGGGGGCGCCCGGACTGAGACCCAGTACTTC
clone size: .; J gene: TRBJ2-2; D gene: TRBD1; V gene: TRBV6-7; CDR3 protein: CASSYGADRVTGELFF; CDR3 DNA: TGTGCCAGCAGTTACGGGGCGGACAGGGTCACCGGGGAGCTGTTTTTT
clone size: few; J gene: TRBJ2-7; D gene: .; V gene: TRBV5-1; CDR3 protein: CASSPGQYEQYF; CDR3 DNA: TGCGCCAGCAGCCCCGGGCAATACGAGCAGTACTTC
clone size: .; J gene: TRBJ2-7; D gene: .; V gene: TRBV2; CDR3 protein: CASSDGGSSYEQYF; CDR3 DNA: TGTGCCAGCAGTGACGGGGGTAGCTCCTACGAGCAGTACTTC
clone size: .; J gene: TRBJ1-2; D gene: TRBD1; V gene: TRBV18; CDR3 protein: CASSPMEGTFQGAKDYGYTF; CDR3 DNA: TGTGCCAGCTCACCAATGGAAGGGACTTTCCAGGGGGCAAAGGACTATGGCTACACCTTC
clone size: once; J gene: TRBJ2-5; D gene: .; V gene: TRBV1; CDR3 protein: CTSSQTPHGGGVQETQYF; CDR3 DNA: TGCACCAGCAGCCAAACACCACATGGCGGGGGGGTCCAAGAGACCCAGTACTTC
clone size: .; J gene: TRBJ1-3; D gene: .; V gene: TRBV15; CDR3 protein: CATSRDGGFGNTIYF; CDR3 DNA: TGTGCCACCAGCAGAGATGGAGGGTTTGGAAACACCATATATTTT
clone size: .; J gene: TRBJ2-7; D gene: TRBD1; V gene: TRBV11-2; CDR3 protein: CASSLVVGQGAYEQYF; CDR3 DNA: TGTGCCAGCAGCTTAGTGGTTGGACAGGGGGCTTACGAGCAGTACTTC
clone size: .; J gene: TRBJ2-5; D gene: .; V gene: TRBV19; CDR3 protein: CASSIGTDEKTQYF; CDR3 DNA: TGTGCCAGTAGTATAGGGACAGACGAGAAGACCCAGTACTTC
clone size: .; J gene: TRBJ2-3; D gene: .; V gene: TRBV6-4; CDR3 protein: CASRVRGEGDTQYF; CDR3 DNA: TGTGCCAGCAGAGTACGAGGGGAAGGAGATACGCAGTATTTT
clone size: .; J gene: TRBJ2-3; D gene: .; V gene: TRBV4-3; CDR3 protein: CASSQDPGTTQYF; CDR3 DNA: TGCGCCAGCAGCCAAGACCCGGGAACGACGCAGTATTTT
clone size: .; J gene: TRBJ1-2; D gene: .; V gene: TRBV6-5; CDR3 protein: CASRDGSLGYTF; CDR3 DNA: TGTGCCAGCAGGGACGGCTCCTTGGGCTACACCTTC
clone size: .; J gene: TRBJ1-1; D gene: .; V gene: TRBV9; CDR3 protein: CASSVLPTAGGGTEAFF; CDR3 DNA: TGTGCCAGCAGCGTCCTCCCCACTGCCGGGGGTGGTACTGAAGCTTTCTTT
clone size: .; J gene: TRBJ2-7; D gene: .; V gene: TRBV10-1; CDR3 protein: CASSGIKGYPLGEQYF; CDR3 DNA: TGCGCCAGCAGTGGGATTAAGGGTTACCCCTTGGGAGAGCAGTACTTC
clone size: .; J gene: TRBJ1-4; D gene: .; V gene: TRBV28; CDR3 protein: CASSLGPAEGEKLFF; CDR3 DNA: TGTGCCAGCAGTTTGGGTCCAGCCGAGGGCGAAAAACTGTTTTTT
clone size: .; J gene: TRBJ2-1; D gene: .; V gene: TRBV19; CDR3 protein: CASSIRGTYNEQFF; CDR3 DNA: TGTGCCAGTAGTATTCGGGGCACCTACAATGAGCAGTTCTTC
clone size: .; J gene: TRBJ2-4; D gene: .; V gene: TRBV4-1; CDR3 protein: CASSQESRAGNIQYF; CDR3 DNA: TGCGCCAGCAGCCAAGAATCCAGGGCGGGAAACATTCAGTACTTC
clone size: .; J gene: TRBJ2-5; D gene: .; V gene: TRBV7-9; CDR3 protein: CASSRLTGKETQYF; CDR3 DNA: TGTGCCAGCAGCCGTCTTACAGGGAAAGAGACCCAGTACTTC
clone size: .; J gene: TRBJ2-5; D gene: TRBD1; V gene: TRBV28; CDR3 protein: CASRDRGQAQYF; CDR3 DNA: TGTGCCAGCAGGGACAGGGGCCAGGCCCAGTACTTC
clone size: .; J gene: TRBJ2-5; D gene: TRBD1; V gene: TRBV9; CDR3 protein: CASSVRGRETQYF; CDR3 DNA: TGTGCCAGCAGCGTAAGGGGGCGGGAGACCCAGTACTTC
clone size: .; J gene: TRBJ1-2; D gene: .; V gene: TRBV7-8; CDR3 protein: CASSLGEIYGYTF; CDR3 DNA: TGTGCCAGCAGCTTGGGGGAGATCTATGGCTACACCTTC
clone size: .; J gene: TRBJ1-1; D gene: .; V gene: TRBV11-2; CDR3 protein: CASSLETSEAFF; CDR3 DNA: TGTGCCAGCAGCTTAGAGACTTCTGAAGCTTTCTTT
clone size: .; J gene: TRBJ1-1; D gene: .; V gene: TRBV19; CDR3 protein: CASSIATTTEAFF; CDR3 DNA: TGTGCCAGTAGTATAGCGACAACTACTGAAGCTTTCTTT
clone size: .; J gene: TRBJ2-2; D gene: .; V gene: TRBV7-9; CDR3 protein: CASSLGRANTGELFF; CDR3 DNA: TGTGCCAGCAGCTTAGGGCGGGCGAACACCGGGGAGCTGTTTTTT
clone size: .; J gene: TRBJ1-5; D gene: .; V gene: TRBV21-1; CDR3 protein: CASSKVHRGRKVHQPQHF; CDR3 DNA: TGTGCCAGCAGCAAAGTTCACAGGGGGAGAAAGGTGCATCAGCCCCAGCATTTT
clone size: .; J gene: TRBJ2-5; D gene: .; V gene: TRBV19; CDR3 protein: CASSIVGVGLKETQYF; CDR3 DNA: TGTGCCAGTAGTATAGTCGGGGTTGGGTTAAAAGAGACCCAGTACTTC
clone size: .; J gene: TRBJ2-5; D gene: .; V gene: TRBV6-6; CDR3 protein: CASGQPLETQYF; CDR3 DNA: TGTGCCAGCGGACAGCCCTTAGAGACCCAGTACTTC
clone size: .; J gene: TRBJ1-2; D gene: TRBD1; V gene: TRBV19; CDR3 protein: CASAPQGANYGYTF; CDR3 DNA: TGTGCCAGTGCTCCACAGGGGGCTAACTATGGCTACACCTTC
clone size: .; J gene: TRBJ2-1; D gene: .; V gene: TRBV6-5; CDR3 protein: CASSSGTSYNEQFF; CDR3 DNA: TGTGCCAGCAGCTCCGGGACATCCTACAATGAGCAGTTCTTC
clone size: once; J gene: TRBJ2-1; D gene: TRBD2; V gene: TRBV7-9; CDR3 protein: CASRRSGRSSYNEQFF; CDR3 DNA: TGTGCCAGCAGAAGGAGCGGGAGGTCCTCCTACAATGAGCAGTTCTTC
clone size: .; J gene: TRBJ2-5; D gene: .; V gene: TRBV7-8; CDR3 protein: CASSLSLYQETQYF; CDR3 DNA: TGTGCCAGCAGCTTATCCCTGTACCAAGAGACCCAGTACTTC
clone size: .; J gene: TRBJ2-2; D gene: TRBD2; V gene: TRBV7-3; CDR3 protein: CASSLGAGSGRAVTGELFF; CDR3 DNA: TGTGCCAGCAGCTTGGGCGCGGGTAGCGGGAGGGCCGTCACCGGGGAGCTGTTTTTT
clone size: once; J gene: TRBJ1-1; D gene: .; V gene: TRBV2; CDR3 protein: CASSEKHGSASNTEAFF; CDR3 DNA: TGTGCCAGCAGTGAAAAACACGGGTCGGCCTCGAACACTGAAGCTTTCTTT
clone size: .; J gene: TRBJ2-5; D gene: .; V gene: TRBV7-2; CDR3 protein: CASSLLSAPQETQYF; CDR3 DNA: TGTGCCAGCAGCTTGCTCTCAGCGCCTCAAGAGACCCAGTACTTC
clone size: .; J gene: TRBJ1-2; D gene: .; V gene: TRBV19; CDR3 protein: CASSRRDTFNYGYTF; CDR3 DNA: TGTGCCAGTAGTCGCCGGGACACTTTTAACTATGGCTACACCTTC
clone size: .; J gene: TRBJ2-5; D gene: TRBD1; V gene: TRBV28; CDR3 protein: CASSSSGGLKEETQYF; CDR3 DNA: TGTGCCAGCAGTTCCTCAGGGGGCTTAAAGGAAGAGACCCAGTACTTC
clone size: .; J gene: TRBJ1-1; D gene: .; V gene: TRBV7-6; CDR3 protein: CASSPRDPRVGTEAFF; CDR3 DNA: TGTGCCAGCAGCCCCCGGGACCCAAGGGTTGGCACTGAAGCTTTCTTT
clone size: .; J gene: TRBJ2-1; D gene: TRBD1; V gene: TRBV10-3; CDR3 protein: CAISDSGTGLLGEQFF; CDR3 DNA: TGTGCCATCAGTGATTCCGGGACAGGGCTATTAGGTGAGCAGTTCTTC